These 30 T cell receptor beta chains share one sample of origin, sequenced in a study of blood T cell repertoires in COVID-19. The repertoire was sequenced with immunoSEQ multiplex PCR; TCRdb's copy has only in-frame clones and lacks some. Of just under 250,000 clones detected, approximately 84% appear once; the ten largest clones hold less than 4%. What was sequenced was peripheral blood. All receptors derive from a woman in her twenties or thirties who had recovered from COVID-19.

J is TRBJ1-5 and V is TRBV5-6, with TRBD1 matching over 9 bases. The CDR3 is 16 amino acids. Germline lookup yields CDR1 SGHDT and CDR2 YYEEEE. V trimming: 0 bases; J trimming: 0 bases; junction bases outside the gene matches: 1. This CDR3 reads CASSLGDRDSNQPQHF. For the CDR3, the DNA is TGTGCCAGCAGCTTGGGGGACAGGGATAGCAATCAGCCCCAGCATTTT. The whole variable domain, remainder taken from reference TRBV5-6 and TRBJ1-5, is DAGVTQSPTHLIKTRGQQVTLRCSPKSGHDTVSWYQQALGQGPQFIFQYYEEEERQRGNFPDRFSGHQFPNYSSELNVNALLLGDSALYLCASSLGDRDSNQPQHFGDGTRLSIL.

This clone was counted a single time. This chain uses TRBV18 with TRBJ1-1, with D uncertain. Trimming removed 2 bases at V and 11 bases at J, with 12 bases between. CDR3 length: 12 residues. Germline CDR1 and CDR2: KGHSH and LQKENI. CDR3 sequence reads: CASSPIGEYAFF. The CDR3 DNA follows: TGTGCCAGCTCACCAATTGGGGAGTATGCTTTCTTT.

The chain employs TRBV7-3 and TRBJ2-6; TRBD1 is a possible D gene (6 bases). Deletions cut 6 bases from V and 2 bases from J, with 11 bases between. CDR3 length: 15 residues. The V gene's germline CDR1 is SGHTA and CDR2 FQGTGA. The CDR3 bases are TGTGCCAGCAGAGGGAACAGGGCTGGGGCCAACGTCCTGACTTTC. It is translated as CASRGNRAGANVLTF.

CDR3 DNA sequence: TGCGCCAGCAGCTCCACCCACCCGACTGAGGAGGCTTTCTTT. This encodes CASSSTHPTEEAFF. V and J are TRBV5-1 and TRBJ1-1; D not resolved. V was cut by 3 bases and J by 11 bases, with 20 bases left in between. Germline CDR1 and CDR2: SGHRS and YFSETQ. The CDR3 covers 14 residues. Supplemented by reference TRBV5-1 and TRBJ1-1, the full variable domain reads KAGVTQTPRYLIKTRGQQVTLSCSPISGHRSVSWYQQTPGQGLQFLFEYFSETQRNKGNFPGRFSGRQFSNSRSEMNVSTLELGDSALYLCASSSTHPTEEAFFGQGTRLTVV.

This clone was recorded a few times. The chain links TRBV30 to TRBJ1-6; D gene unclear. The V end was cut by 0 bases, the J end by 11 bases, with 8 bases between. Germline values: CDR1 GTSNPN, CDR2 SVGIG (reference sequence). This CDR3 spans 12 amino acids. CDR3 DNA: TGTGCCTGGAGTGTTGGTCAGACACCCCTCCACTTT. It yields the protein CAWSVGQTPLHF. Together with reference TRBV30 and TRBJ1-6, the CDR3 gives the full variable domain: SQTIHQWPATLVQPVGSPLSLECTVEGTSNPNLYWYRQAAGRGLQLLFYSVGIGQISSEVPQNLSASRPQDRQFILSSKKLLLSDSGFYLCAWSVGQTPLHFGNGTRLTVT.

V gene TRBV6-5 combines with J gene TRBJ1-2; 8 bases align to TRBD1. The CDR3 has 14 residues. The J segment lost 8 bases and the V segment lost 7 bases, leaving 12 bases of the junction unmatched. Germline V gene lookup returns CDR1 MNHEY and CDR2 SVGAGI. CDR3 sequence (DNA): TGTGCCAGCATTATGGACAGGGTAGTTAAGGGCTACACCTTC. The encoded protein is CASIMDRVVKGYTF.

This sequence joins TRBV7-2 and TRBJ1-2, with a tentative D call TRBD1 (6 bases). This CDR3 spans 15 amino acids. Germline V gene data show CDR1 as SGHTA and CDR2 as FQGNSA. V was cut by 3 bases and J by 4 bases, with 15 bases left in between. CDR3 in DNA: TGTGCCAGCAGCTTGACCCAATGGACAGCCTATGGCTACACCTTC. Protein product: CASSLTQWTAYGYTF.

This chain connects TRBV29-1 to TRBJ2-5; 13 bases map to TRBD2. Germline V lookup: CDR1 SQVTM, CDR2 ANQGSEA. There are 13 residues in the CDR3. V lost 7 bases, J lost 5 bases, and 4 bases stayed unmatched. The CDR3 region is CSAATSGGETQYF. CDR3 coding DNA: TGCAGCGCCGCGACTAGCGGGGGGGAGACCCAGTACTTC.

This clone has a single count. The rearrangement links TRBV18 to TRBJ2-5; D possibly corresponds to TRBD2 (5 bases). Germline CDR1 and CDR2: KGHSH and LQKENI. The ends were cut back, 3 bases at V and 4 bases at J, with 9 bases in the middle. The CDR3 covers 13 residues. The CDR3 region is CASSPRGRETQYF. DNA of the CDR3: TGTGCCAGCTCACCGAGAGGGCGAGAGACCCAGTACTTC.

The chain recombines TRBV5-6 with TRBJ1-5; D gene ambiguous. CDR3 length: 13 residues. V gave up 1 base and J gave up 1 base, with 3 bases separating them. Per germline, CDR1 SGHDT and CDR2 YYEEEE. The CDR3 region is CASSLSSNQPQHF. The CDR3 coding sequence is TGTGCCAGCAGCTTGAGCAGCAATCAGCCCCAGCATTTT.

The V call is TRBV10-2, the J call TRBJ2-1; 7 nucleotides agree with TRBD1. The J segment lost 4 bases and the V segment lost 7 bases, leaving 4 bases of the junction unmatched. This CDR3 is built from 13 residues. From germline, CDR1 is WSHSY and CDR2 SAAADI. CDR3 amino acids: CASTGTAYNEQFF. As DNA, the CDR3 is TGCGCCAGCACGGGGACAGCATACAATGAGCAGTTCTTC.

The V and J genes are TRBV6-5 and TRBJ1-5, with 8 bases matching TRBD1. This CDR3 is 15 amino acids long. V was pared by 5 bases and J by 10 bases, with 13 bases of the junction left unmatched. Per the germline V gene, CDR1 is MNHEY and CDR2 is SVGAGI. The CDR3 sequence: CASSPGTGAFLPQHF. CDR3 in DNA: TGTGCCAGCAGTCCCGGGACAGGTGCTTTTTTACCCCAGCATTTT.

The V call is TRBV12-5, the J call TRBJ2-7; perhaps TRBD1 as D (6 bases). CDR1 and CDR2 (germline): LGHNT, FRNRAP. V was trimmed by 5 bases and J by 2 bases, leaving 13 bases between them. The CDR3 sequence is 14 residues long. The CDR3 DNA sequence: TGTGCTAGTGGTCTACAGGGTGGAACCTACGAGCAGTACTTC. Protein product: CASGLQGGTYEQYF.

The chain employs TRBV7-2 and TRBJ2-5; D is perhaps TRBD2 (6 bases). The CDR3 has 15 residues. CDR1 and CDR2 from the germline V gene are SGHTA and FQGNSA. V gave up 3 bases and J gave up 2 bases, with 13 bases separating them. CDR3 loop: CASSFQGGWQETQYF. CDR3 coding DNA: TGTGCCAGCAGCTTCCAGGGAGGTTGGCAAGAGACCCAGTACTTC.

This chain links TRBV19 with TRBJ2-7, with a possible D match to TRBD2 (6 bases). Germline V CDR1 and CDR2: LNHDA, SQIVND (reference sequence). The V and J ends lost 11 bases and 1 base respectively, with 15 bases between them. The CDR3 extends over 13 amino acids. The CDR3 here is CACSKGRSYEQYF. CDR3 DNA sequence: TGTGCCTGCTCCAAAGGGAGGTCCTACGAGCAGTACTTC.

This sequence joins TRBV5-1 and TRBJ1-5; the D gene is possibly TRBD1 (6 bases). Trimming took off 0 bases at V and 2 bases at J, with 6 bases between the two ends. The germline V gene has CDR1 SGHRS and CDR2 YFSETQ. The CDR3 length is 14 residues. The CDR3 coding sequence is TGCGCCAGCAGCTTGGGGACAGGCAATCAGCCCCAGCATTTT. Residues: CASSLGTGNQPQHF.

The chain links TRBV5-6 to TRBJ2-7; D not resolved. Germline assignment: CDR1 SGHDT and CDR2 YYEEEE. This CDR3 is 15 amino acids long. The V and J ends lost 0 bases and 2 bases respectively, with 12 bases between them. CDR3: CASSLDRLTTYEQYF. CDR3 DNA: TGTGCCAGCAGCTTGGATCGGTTGACAACCTACGAGCAGTACTTC.

V and J are TRBV27 and TRBJ1-5; a weak D match, TRBD1 (6 bases). The V end lost 4 bases, the J end lost 4 bases, and 11 bases lay between the germline ends. Per the germline V gene, CDR1 is MNHEY and CDR2 is SMNVEV (reference sequence). The CDR3 is 14 amino acids. Here the CDR3 reads CASSSQGVNQPQHF. In DNA, the CDR3 is TGTGCCAGCAGTTCACAGGGCGTAAATCAGCCCCAGCATTTT.

The chain links TRBV4-2 to TRBJ2-1; a possible D gene is TRBD2 (6 bases). This CDR3 comprises 16 residues. Trimming pared 0 bases from V and 2 bases from J, leaving 11 bases between. Germline-derived CDR1 and CDR2 are LGHNA and YNFKEQ. CDR3 coding DNA: TGTGCCAGCAGCCAAGAAAGCCGGGGGACCTACAATGAGCAGTTCTTC. It codes for CASSQESRGTYNEQFF.

The chain carries TRBV12-3 or TRBV12-4 and TRBJ2-7, with TRBD1 matching over 7 bases. Losses at the gene ends were 4 bases for V and 5 bases for J; bases not matched to a gene: 5. The CDR3 sequence is 13 residues long. The CDR3 coding sequence is TGTGCCAGCAGTTCGACGACAGGGAACGAGCAGTACTTC. This codes for CASSSTTGNEQYF.

V and J are TRBV27 and TRBJ2-7; TRBD1 matches 7 bases. Unmatched junction bases numbered 6, after V lost 0 bases and J lost 4 bases. Germline assignment: CDR1 MNHEY and CDR2 SMNVEV (reference sequence). The length of the CDR3 is 15 residues. The CDR3 is CASSLSWDSGYEQYF. The CDR3 region has the DNA TGTGCCAGCAGTTTATCGTGGGACAGCGGTTACGAGCAGTACTTC.

The J gene is TRBJ2-3, the V gene TRBV6-1; no reliable D call. V dropped 3 bases and J dropped 6 bases, with 16 bases sitting between them. Germline loops: CDR1 MNHNS, CDR2 SASEGT. The CDR3 spans 15 residues. In nucleotides, the CDR3 is TGTGCCAGCAGTGATATGGCTCGCCTTGTGGATACGCAGTATTTT. Protein: CASSDMARLVDTQYF.

This chain joins TRBV18 and TRBJ2-7; 12 positions agree with TRBD1. The CDR3 totals 14 residues. V was clipped by 5 bases and J by 6 bases; unmatched bases: 5. Germline V CDR1 and CDR2: KGHSH, LQKENI. CDR3: CASSSGQGAGEQYF. The CDR3 DNA reads as TGTGCCAGCTCATCGGGACAGGGGGCGGGCGAGCAGTACTTC.

The chain's CDR3 is CASSPGTALPTNEKLFF. DNA of the CDR3: TGCGCCAGCAGCCCAGGGACAGCTCTTCCAACTAATGAAAAACTGTTTTTT. The chain uses TRBV5-1 and TRBJ1-4, with 7 bases matching TRBD1. CDR3 length: 17 residues. Germline V gene data show CDR1 as SGHRS and CDR2 as YFSETQ. Trimming removed 4 bases from V and 0 bases from J; junction bases left unmatched: 9.

This chain joins TRBV15 and TRBJ2-3; TRBD1 agrees at 12 bases. The CDR3 runs to 17 residues. With V trimmed by 4 bases and J by 4 bases, 9 bases remained unmatched. Germline assignment: CDR1 LNHNV and CDR2 YYDKDF (reference sequence). The CDR3 protein is CATSKALGQGAADTQYF. The CDR3 bases are TGTGCCACCAGCAAAGCGCTGGGACAGGGGGCGGCAGATACGCAGTATTTT.

V gene TRBV7-6 combines with J gene TRBJ2-1, with D tentatively TRBD1 (5 bases). Per germline, CDR1 SGHVS and CDR2 FNYEAQ. This CDR3 is built from 13 residues. V was trimmed by 3 bases and J by 4 bases, leaving 7 bases between them. The CDR3 DNA reads as TGTGCCAGCAGCTTCAGGGCTTACAATGAGCAGTTCTTC. Amino acid sequence: CASSFRAYNEQFF.

The rearrangement joins TRBV6-1 to TRBJ2-7, with TRBD2 matching over 13 bases. This CDR3 is built from 18 residues. CDR1 MNHNS and CDR2 SASEGT come from the germline V gene. V shed 4 bases and J 5 bases; nucleotides not matched to a gene: 14. The CDR3 DNA reads TGTGCCAGCAGTGGGAGACTAGCGGGGGGCTTGTTCAGGGACGAGCAGTACTTC. Its translation is CASSGRLAGGLFRDEQYF.

V gene TRBV4-1 combines with J gene TRBJ2-5, with TRBD2 matching over 12 bases. The CDR3 spans 16 residues. J lost 0 bases, V lost 4 bases, and 3 bases had no gene match. The V gene's germline CDR1 is MGHRA and CDR2 YSYEKL. CDR3 residues: CASSLRLAGDQETQYF. The CDR3 DNA reads TGCGCCAGCAGCCTTCGACTAGCGGGGGACCAAGAGACCCAGTACTTC.

The chain carries TRBV6-5 and TRBJ2-3; 7 bases align to TRBD2. The CDR3 consists of 16 residues. The germline CDR1 and CDR2 sequences are MNHEY and SVGAGI. Trimming cost V 2 bases and J 2 bases; bases outside gene matches: 7. The CDR3 protein is CASSYLGGTTTDTQYF. Written as DNA, the CDR3 is TGTGCCAGCAGTTACCTGGGAGGGACCACCACAGATACGCAGTATTTT.

In this sample, this clone turned up once. The gene calls are TRBV7-9 and TRBJ2-7; D unresolved. CDR1 and CDR2 from the germline V gene are SEHNR and FQNEAQ (reference sequence). The V and J ends lost 2 bases and 2 bases respectively, with 13 bases between them. The length of the CDR3 is 15 residues. CDR3 region: CASSLIPAATYEQYF. The DNA for the CDR3 is TGTGCCAGCAGCTTAATTCCAGCAGCGACCTACGAGCAGTACTTC.